These 19 T cell receptor beta chains came from one sample sequenced in a study of OX40 agonist ivuxolimab in advanced cancers. The assay was immunoSEQ multiplex PCR, and TCRdb's table has in-frame clones only and misses some. Among 50,000 to 55,000 clones listed, approximately 90% were seen once. This sample comprised CD4+ or CD8+ T cells sorted from blood, obtained in a trial of the OX40 agonist ivuxolimab. Every receptor here comes from an adult with an advanced solid tumor such as melanoma, head and neck, liver or kidney cancer.

The table lists this clone with a count of one. The chain is built from TRBV15 and TRBJ2-5; D is unclear. The CDR3 sequence is 12 residues long. V was pared by 0 bases and J by 5 bases, with 4 bases between. Germline V gene sequence: CDR1 LNHNV, CDR2 YYDKDF (reference sequence). DNA for the CDR3: TGTGCCACCAGCAGAGATCGGGAGACCCAGTACTTC. Amino acid sequence: CATSRDRETQYF.

The CDR3 DNA is TGTGCCAGCAGCTTCACAGTTACCTACAATGAGCAGTTCTTC. This sequence encodes CASSFTVTYNEQFF. The V call is TRBV11-2, the J call TRBJ2-1, with unresolved D. This CDR3 has 14 amino acids. With 3 bases removed from V and 2 bases from J, the gap between germline ends came to 8 bases. Per the germline V gene, CDR1 is SGHAT and CDR2 is FQNNGV.

The chain combines TRBV2 with TRBJ1-4; D remains unclear. CDR3 size: 15 residues. V lost 2 bases and J 5 bases, leaving 12 bases between the germline ends. Germline loops: CDR1 SNHLY, CDR2 FYNNEI. For the CDR3, the DNA is TGTGCCAGCAGTGAACAGACAACCGCGAATGAAAAACTGTTTTTT. Translation gives CASSEQTTANEKLFF.

V and J are TRBV19 and TRBJ1-2; 7 nucleotides line up with TRBD1. The V segment lost 7 bases and the J segment 3 bases; nucleotides outside the gene matches: 5. Germline-derived CDR1 and CDR2 are LNHDA and SQIVND (reference sequence). The CDR3 sequence is 13 residues long. This CDR3 reads CASKQGNHYGYTF. DNA for the CDR3: TGTGCCAGTAAACAGGGGAATCACTATGGCTACACCTTC.

V and J are TRBV6-1 and TRBJ1-2, with TRBD1 identical over 7 bases. The CDR3 is 17 residues long. The V gene's germline CDR1 is MNHNS and CDR2 SASEGT. Unmatched junction bases numbered 9, after V lost 1 base and J lost 1 base. The CDR3 DNA reads as TGTGCCAGCAGTGAAGTCGCGACAGGGAGACGTAACTATGGCTACACCTTC. Translation: CASSEVATGRRNYGYTF.

This clone was picked up one time. This sequence joins TRBV28 and TRBJ2-3; 9 positions agree with TRBD2. The CDR3 is 17 amino acids. The V segment lost 5 bases and the J segment 5 bases; nucleotides outside the gene matches: 14. CDR1 is MDHEN, CDR2 SYDVKM, per germline. The CDR3 nucleotides read TGTGCCAGCAGTCTTCCCTGGGCTAGCGGGGAAGGAGATACGCAGTATTTT. Residues: CASSLPWASGEGDTQYF.

This clone has only one observation. The J gene is TRBJ2-5, the V gene TRBV6-1; 7 bases are a match to TRBD1. Germline-derived CDR1 and CDR2 are MNHNS and SASEGT. With V trimmed by 9 bases and J by 5 bases, 6 bases remained unmatched. The CDR3 length is 12 residues. The CDR3: CASRGRGETQYF. In nucleotides, the CDR3 is TGTGCCAGTAGGGGCAGGGGGGAGACCCAGTACTTC.

This chain links TRBV21-1 with TRBJ2-6; the tabulated D call, TRBD1, remains unverified against the DNA. TRBV21-1 represents a pseudogene. CDR3 length: 21 residues. The CDR3: CASSKVFLGTGGISGANVLTF. For the CDR3, the DNA is TGTGCCAGCAGCAAAGTGTTTTTAGGGACAGGGGGCATCTCTGGGGCCAACGTCCTGACTTTC.

The rearrangement links TRBV19 to TRBJ2-3; D possibly uses TRBD1 or TRBD2 (5 bases each). Germline CDR1 is LNHDA and CDR2 is SQIVND (reference sequence). This CDR3 comprises 14 residues. V lost 3 bases, J lost 3 bases, and 10 bases lay in between. CDR3 nucleotides: TGTGCCAGTAGTATCGGGGCAGAAACAGATACGCAGTATTTT. Translated, it gives CASSIGAETDTQYF.

The chain couples TRBV28 to TRBJ2-7, with D maybe TRBD1 (5 bases). The germline V gene has CDR1 MDHEN and CDR2 SYDVKM. The CDR3 spans 14 residues. V was cut by 6 bases and J by 0 bases, with 12 bases left in between. CDR3 residues: CASRFQGFSYEQYF. The CDR3 coding sequence is TGTGCCAGCAGATTCCAGGGATTCTCCTACGAGCAGTACTTC.

The chain recombines TRBV15 with TRBJ2-2, with D hard to call. CDR1 LNHNV and CDR2 YYDKDF come from the germline V gene (reference sequence). The CDR3 is 15 residues long. The V end was cut by 0 bases, the J end by 9 bases, with 14 bases between. Here the CDR3 DNA reads TGTGCCACCAGCAGAGATAGGCAGGCGTGGAGGGAGCTGTTTTTT. It is translated as CATSRDRQAWRELFF.

This rearrangement joins TRBV19 to TRBJ2-7, with D possibly called TRBD1 or TRBD2 (5 bases each). The V gene lost 5 bases and the J gene lost 3 bases, with 11 bases spanning the gap. The CDR3 is 13 residues long. Germline V lookup: CDR1 LNHDA, CDR2 SQIVND (reference sequence). The CDR3 DNA is TGTGCCAGTAGTTCGGGGACGAACTACGAGCAGTACTTC. Translated, it gives CASSSGTNYEQYF.

V gene TRBV27 combines with J gene TRBJ2-6; 10 bases fit TRBD1. The junction had 6 bases not matched to a gene; V was cut back by 6 bases and J by 1 base. Germline V gives CDR1 MNHEY, CDR2 SMNVEV (reference sequence). This CDR3 has 17 residues. CDR3 DNA sequence: TGTGCCAGCAGCTCGGGACAGGGGTTTTCTGGGGCCAACGTCCTGACTTTC. Encoded protein: CASSSGQGFSGANVLTF.

This chain uses TRBV9 with TRBJ2-3; 9 positions agree with TRBD2. The CDR3 is 15 amino acids. In germline, CDR1 is SGDLS, CDR2 YYNGEE. The V gene end was trimmed by 2 bases and the J gene end by 6 bases; junction bases not matched to a gene: 7. CDR3 in amino acids: CASSVSGSAFDTQYF. The CDR3 DNA follows: TGTGCCAGCAGCGTTAGCGGGAGCGCGTTTGATACGCAGTATTTT.

The sample holds one count of this clone. The chain links TRBV5-6 to TRBJ2-1; D not certain. The CDR3 totals 15 residues. With 0 bases removed from V and 6 bases from J, the gap between germline ends came to 13 bases. Germline assignment: CDR1 SGHDT and CDR2 YYEEEE. The CDR3 loop is CASSLVGPLGNEQFF. The CDR3 DNA reads as TGTGCCAGCAGCTTGGTAGGGCCCCTTGGCAATGAGCAGTTCTTC.

This clone was found once. This rearrangement joins TRBV7-6 to TRBJ1-2; tentative D call: TRBD1 (5 bases). Trimming removed 2 bases from V and 10 bases from J, with 14 bases in between. From germline, CDR1 is SGHVS and CDR2 FNYEAQ. The CDR3 runs 13 residues. CDR3 loop: CASSLRQGGNYTF. Written as DNA, the CDR3 is TGTGCCAGCAGCTTACGCCAGGGAGGGAACTACACCTTC.

The chain carries TRBV5-4 and TRBJ2-2, with 11 bases identical to TRBD2. With V trimmed by 4 bases and J by 4 bases, 6 bases remained unmatched. CDR3 length: 16 residues. Germline lookup yields CDR1 SGHNT and CDR2 YYREEE (reference sequence). The CDR3 bases are TGTGCCAGCAGCGCCGCCGGGACTAGCGGCACCGGGGAGCTGTTTTTT. The encoded protein is CASSAAGTSGTGELFF.

This chain links TRBV18 with TRBJ2-3; maybe TRBD1 (6 bases). The V gene's germline CDR1 is KGHSH and CDR2 LQKENI. Deletions cut 6 bases from V and 0 bases from J, with 10 bases between. The CDR3 sequence is 14 residues long. The CDR3 is CASSQDRSTDTQYF. The CDR3 DNA follows: TGTGCCAGCTCCCAGGACAGAAGCACAGATACGCAGTATTTT.

The V and J genes are TRBV14 and TRBJ1-3; D gene ambiguous. The CDR3 has 15 amino acids. Between the trimmed V and J ends, which lost 3 bases and 0 bases, there was a span of 9 bases. CDR1 and CDR2 from the germline V gene are SGHDN and FVKESK. CDR3 in amino acids: CASSQGASSGNTIYF. CDR3 in DNA: TGTGCCAGCAGCCAGGGCGCATCCTCTGGAAACACCATATATTTT.